Given below is one T cell receptor (beta chain) in context. Its antigen is undetermined. The sample providers were healthy Caucasian people from Russia, aged roughly 6 to 90. This specimen comes from a study of blood T cells in healthy people across ages. Study-level findings and limits: Observed TCR beta diversity per million T cells went down as age went up. This fall followed a roughly linear course with age.

Looked up from germline, CDR1 is DFQATT and CDR2 is SNEGSKA (reference sequence). V gave up 5 bases and J gave up 4 bases; unmatched junction bases: 5. This CDR3 comprises 13 residues. Together with a sample-barcoded 5' primer, a J-beta primer mix was included in a second PCR lasting about 7 to 11 cycles. TCRdb ran MiXCR on the 5' RACE reads and lists one entry per CDR3 protein. The sample contains hundreds of thousands of distinct CDR3 sequences, roughly 46% of which appear only once. Sample: blood. The TCR comes from a man at least 80 years old in good health. The V call is TRBV20-1, the J call TRBJ2-1; 7 bases line up with TRBD2. CDR3 loop: CSASGLLYNEQFF. CDR3 DNA: TGCAGTGCTTCGGGACTATTATACAATGAGCAGTTCTTC.